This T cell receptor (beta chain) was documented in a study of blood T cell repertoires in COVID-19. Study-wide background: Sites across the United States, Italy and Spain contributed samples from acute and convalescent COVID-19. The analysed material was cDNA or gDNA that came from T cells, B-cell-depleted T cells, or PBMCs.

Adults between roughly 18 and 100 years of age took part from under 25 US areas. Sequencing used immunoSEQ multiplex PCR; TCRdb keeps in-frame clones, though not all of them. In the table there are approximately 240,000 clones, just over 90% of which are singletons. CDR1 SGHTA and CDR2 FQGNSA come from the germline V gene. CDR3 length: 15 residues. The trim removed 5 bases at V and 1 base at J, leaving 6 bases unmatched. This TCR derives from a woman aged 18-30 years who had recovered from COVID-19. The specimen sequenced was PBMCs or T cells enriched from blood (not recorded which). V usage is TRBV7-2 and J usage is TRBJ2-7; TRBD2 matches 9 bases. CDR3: CASSMTSGISYEQYF. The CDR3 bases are TGTGCCAGCAGCATGACTAGCGGAATTTCCTACGAGCAGTACTTC.